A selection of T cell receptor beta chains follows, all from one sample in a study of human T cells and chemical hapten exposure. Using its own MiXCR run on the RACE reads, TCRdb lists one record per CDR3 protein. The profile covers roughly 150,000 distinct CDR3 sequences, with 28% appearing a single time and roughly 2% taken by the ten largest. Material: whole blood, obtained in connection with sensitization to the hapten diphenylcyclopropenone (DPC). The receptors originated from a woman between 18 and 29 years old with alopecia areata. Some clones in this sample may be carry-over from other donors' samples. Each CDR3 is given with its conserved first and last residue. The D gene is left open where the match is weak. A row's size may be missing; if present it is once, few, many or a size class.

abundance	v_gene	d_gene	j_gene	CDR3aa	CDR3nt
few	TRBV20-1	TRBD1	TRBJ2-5	CSRFSTGGGETQYF	TGCAGTAGATTCAGCACAGGGGGCGGGGAGACCCAGTACTTC
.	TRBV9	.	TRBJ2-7	CASSVAGSGYEQYF	TGTGCCAGCAGCGTAGCGGGGAGTGGCTACGAGCAGTACTTC
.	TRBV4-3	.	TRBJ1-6	CASSPSGGNSPLHF	TGCGCCAGCAGTCCAAGTGGCGGGAATTCACCCCTCCACTTT
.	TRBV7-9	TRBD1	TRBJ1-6	CASSPQDRGLSPLHF	TGTGCCAGCAGCCCCCAGGACAGGGGGCTATCACCCCTCCACTTT
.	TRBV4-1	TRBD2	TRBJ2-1	CASSQDGTSWEQFF	TGCGCCAGCAGCCAAGATGGGACTAGCTGGGAGCAGTTCTTC
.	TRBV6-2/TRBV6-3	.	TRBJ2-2	CAGRILNTGELFF	TGTGCCGGCAGGATACTAAACACCGGGGAGCTGTTTTTT
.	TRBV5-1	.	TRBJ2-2	CASSPSHSSTGELFF	TGCGCCAGCAGCCCAAGCCACTCAAGCACCGGGGAGCTGTTTTTT
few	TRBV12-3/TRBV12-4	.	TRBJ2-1	CASSSSYSDSNEQFF	TGTGCCAGCAGTTCCTCTTATTCGGACAGCAATGAGCAGTTCTTC
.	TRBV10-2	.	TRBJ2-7	CASRANEQYF	TGCGCCAGCAGAGCCAACGAGCAGTACTTC
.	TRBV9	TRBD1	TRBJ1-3	CASSIGDSSGNTIYF	TGTGCCAGCAGCATAGGGGACAGCTCTGGAAACACCATATATTTT
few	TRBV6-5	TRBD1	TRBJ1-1	CASTKGTGGTEAFF	TGTGCCAGCACCAAAGGGACAGGGGGGACTGAAGCTTTCTTT
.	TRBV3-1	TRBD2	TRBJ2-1	CASSLAGQSGDEQFF	TGTGCCAGCAGTCTAGCGGGTCAAAGCGGCGATGAGCAGTTCTTC
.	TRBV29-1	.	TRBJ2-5	CSVDSPEETQYF	TGCAGCGTTGACAGTCCCGAAGAGACCCAGTACTTC
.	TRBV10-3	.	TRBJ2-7	CAIGDPGLSYYEQYF	TGTGCCATCGGGGACCCGGGACTCAGTTACTACGAGCAGTACTTC
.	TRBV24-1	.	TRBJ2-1	CATSGLVSEQFF	TGTGCCACCAGTGGGCTAGTTTCTGAGCAGTTCTTC
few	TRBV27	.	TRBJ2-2	CASSPDRRGTGELFF	TGTGCCAGCAGTCCCGACAGACGTGGCACCGGGGAGCTGTTTTTT
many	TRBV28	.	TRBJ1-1	CASKTVNTEAFF	TGTGCCAGCAAGACAGTGAACACTGAAGCTTTCTTT
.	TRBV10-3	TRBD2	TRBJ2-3	CAITPSGRPDTQYF	TGTGCCATCACGCCGAGCGGGAGGCCAGATACGCAGTATTTT
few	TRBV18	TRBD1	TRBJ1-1	CASSPQARGYTEAFF	TGTGCCAGCTCACCACAGGCCAGGGGGTACACTGAAGCTTTCTTT
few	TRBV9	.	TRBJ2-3	CASSEGGADTQYF	TGTGCCAGCAGCGAGGGCGGGGCAGATACGCAGTATTTT
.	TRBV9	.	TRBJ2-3	CASSRFTSSDTQYF	TGTGCCAGCAGCCGCTTTACTAGTTCAGATACGCAGTATTTT
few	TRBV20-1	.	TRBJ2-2	CSAGALRDTGELFF	TGCAGTGCTGGGGCACTAAGAGACACCGGGGAGCTGTTTTTT
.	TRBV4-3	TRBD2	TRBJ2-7	CASSQDTSGIYEQYF	TGCGCCAGCAGCCAAGATACTAGCGGGATCTACGAGCAGTACTTC
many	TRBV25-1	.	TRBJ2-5	CASSGGHGETQYF	TGTGCCAGCAGTGGAGGGCATGGCGAGACCCAGTACTTC
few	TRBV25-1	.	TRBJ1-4	CASSQQKAATNEKLFF	TGTGCCAGCAGCCAACAGAAAGCTGCAACTAATGAAAAACTGTTTTTT
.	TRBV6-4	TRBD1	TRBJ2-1	CASSDSGQGEYNEQFF	TGTGCCAGCAGTGACTCAGGACAGGGGGAGTACAATGAGCAGTTCTTC
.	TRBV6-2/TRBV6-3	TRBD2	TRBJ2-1	CASSYASGYNEQFF	TGTGCCAGCAGTTACGCTAGCGGGTACAATGAGCAGTTCTTC
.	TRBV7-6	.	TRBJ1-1	CASSSPKTANTEAFF	TGTGCCAGCAGCTCACCCAAGACAGCGAACACTGAAGCTTTCTTT
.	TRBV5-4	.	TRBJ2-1	CASSYSGAHREQFF	TGTGCCAGCAGCTACTCCGGGGCCCACCGAGAGCAGTTCTTC
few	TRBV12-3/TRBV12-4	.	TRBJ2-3	CASSSQQTDTQYF	TGTGCCAGCAGTTCGCAACAGACAGATACGCAGTATTTT
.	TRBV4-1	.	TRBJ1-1	CASSQDFPKDTEAFF	TGCGCCAGCAGCCAAGATTTTCCCAAGGACACTGAAGCTTTCTTT
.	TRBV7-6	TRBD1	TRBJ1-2	CASSPRTGSIYNYGYTF	TGTGCCAGCAGCCCGCGGACAGGGTCGATTTATAACTATGGCTACACCTTC
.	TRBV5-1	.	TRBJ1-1	CASSLEAGLNTKAFF	TGCGCCAGCAGCTTGGAGGCAGGGTTGAACACTAAAGCTTTCTTT
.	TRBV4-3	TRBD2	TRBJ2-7	CASSQVAGGKHEQYF	TGCGCCAGCAGCCAAGTAGCGGGAGGTAAACACGAGCAGTACTTC
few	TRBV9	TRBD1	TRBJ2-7	CASSAGTGGYEQYF	TGTGCCAGCAGCGCAGGGACAGGGGGGTACGAGCAGTACTTC
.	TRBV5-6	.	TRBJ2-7	CASTDFYEQYF	TGTGCCAGCACCGACTTCTACGAGCAGTACTTC
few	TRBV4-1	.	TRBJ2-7	CASSQSLVPGREQYF	TGCGCCAGCAGCCAAAGCTTAGTCCCCGGGCGGGAGCAGTACTTC
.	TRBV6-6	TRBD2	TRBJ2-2	CASRASGRNTGELFF	TGTGCCAGCAGGGCTAGCGGGAGAAATACCGGGGAGCTGTTTTTT
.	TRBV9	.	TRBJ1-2	CASSTAQGNYGYTF	TGTGCCAGCAGCACTGCTCAGGGGAACTATGGCTACACCTTC
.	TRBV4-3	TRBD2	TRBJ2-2	CASSQGLAGYTGELFF	TGCGCCAGCAGCCAAGGCCTAGCGGGATACACCGGGGAGCTGTTTTTT
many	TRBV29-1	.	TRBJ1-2	CSVVMSRTGYGYTF	TGCAGCGTTGTTATGAGCAGAACGGGCTATGGCTACACCTTC
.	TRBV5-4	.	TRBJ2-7	CARVTGNPLYEQYF	TGTGCCAGGGTAACAGGTAATCCTCTCTACGAGCAGTACTTC
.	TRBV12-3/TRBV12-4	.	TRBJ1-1	CASSLRDGMNTEAFF	TGTGCCAGCAGTTTACGGGACGGGATGAACACTGAAGCTTTCTTT
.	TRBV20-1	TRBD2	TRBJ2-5	CSARAGGRIETQYF	TGCAGTGCTAGGGCGGGGGGGCGTATTGAGACCCAGTACTTC
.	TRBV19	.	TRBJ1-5	CASSRGTDNGPQHF	TGTGCCAGTAGTAGGGGGACGGACAATGGTCCCCAGCATTTT
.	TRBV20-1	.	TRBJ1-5	CSARALRDEPQHF	TGCAGTGCTAGAGCTCTACGTGATGAGCCCCAGCATTTT
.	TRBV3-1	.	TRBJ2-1	CASSQEPGYNEQFF	TGTGCCAGCAGCCAAGAGCCGGGCTACAATGAGCAGTTCTTC
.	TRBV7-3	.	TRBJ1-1	CASSPGLGNQGNTEAFF	TGTGCCAGCAGCCCGGGGTTAGGGAATCAAGGGAACACTGAAGCTTTCTTT